A single sample gave rise to the 3 T cell receptor beta chains below, sequenced in a study of blood T cell repertoires in COVID-19. Only in-frame clones appear in the TCRdb table, and some are missing; sequencing was by immunoSEQ multiplex PCR. The sample consists of about 47,000 clones, 88% of them appearing once. Sequences were obtained from peripheral blood. Receptor source: a human donor with active COVID-19. The donor label of this sample is uncertain.

The J gene is TRBJ2-1, the V gene TRBV11-2, with 12 bases identical to TRBD2. Losses at the gene ends were 8 bases for V and 8 bases for J; bases not matched to a gene: 4. The CDR3 length is 13 residues. Germline lookup yields CDR1 SGHAT and CDR2 FQNNGV. CDR3 residues: CASVLAGGHEQFF. CDR3 sequence (DNA): TGTGCCAGCGTCCTAGCGGGGGGGCATGAGCAGTTCTTC.

CDR3 region: CASSPGTSGARSYNEQFF. The CDR3 nucleotides read TGTGCCAGCAGCCCCGGGACTAGCGGGGCCCGCTCCTACAATGAGCAGTTCTTC. This sequence joins TRBV27 and TRBJ2-1, with 13 bases fitting TRBD2. With 6 bases clipped from V and 0 bases from J, the junction kept 8 bases outside the gene matches. Germline V gene sequence: CDR1 MNHEY, CDR2 SMNVEV (reference sequence). This CDR3 spans 18 amino acids.

This clone was counted a few times. This chain links TRBV7-9 with TRBJ1-4; D gene unclear. Germline assignment: CDR1 SEHNR and CDR2 FQNEAQ (reference sequence). This CDR3 comprises 14 residues. V was cut by 5 bases and J by 7 bases, with 14 bases left in between. CDR3 residues: CASSPTGIREKLFF. The CDR3 DNA is TGTGCCAGCAGCCCGACGGGTATTCGTGAAAAACTGTTTTTT. Full variable domain (outside the CDR3, taken from reference TRBV7-9 and TRBJ1-4): DTGVSQNPRHKITKRGQNVTFRCDPISEHNRLYWYRQTLGQGPEFLTYFQNEAQLEKSRLLSDRFSAERPKGSFSTLEIQRTEQGDSAMYLCASSPTGIREKLFFGSGTQLSVL.